What follows are 5 T cell receptor beta chains derived from one specimen sequenced in a study of blood T cell repertoires in COVID-19. Profiling relied on immunoSEQ multiplex PCR, and the TCRdb table lists in-frame clones only, not all of them. Of approximately 260,000 clones in the sample, 75% to 90% were seen once. Sequenced material: PBMCs or T cells enriched from blood (not recorded which). The receptors come from a woman in her 30s with acute COVID-19.

The CDR3 loop reads CASSETTETQYF. The DNA for the CDR3 is TGTGCCAGTAGTGAGACTACGGAGACCCAGTACTTC. This rearrangement joins TRBV19 to TRBJ2-5; D may be TRBD2 (5 bases). CDR3 size: 12 residues. The V gene lost 5 bases and the J gene lost 5 bases, with 9 bases spanning the gap. Germline CDR1 and CDR2: LNHDA and SQIVND (reference sequence).

This chain uses TRBV19 with TRBJ2-6, with 9 positions matching TRBD1. The germline gives CDR1 LNHDA, CDR2 SQIVND (reference sequence). J lost 3 bases, V lost 6 bases, and 12 bases had no gene match. This CDR3 has 18 residues. The CDR3 coding sequence is TGTGCCAGTAGCCCCCGGGGACAGGGAGAGGGTGGGGCCAACGTCCTGACTTTC. Translation gives CASSPRGQGEGGANVLTF.

V usage is TRBV7-2 and J usage is TRBJ2-1; 10 nucleotides agree with TRBD1. The CDR3 has 15 residues. After removal of 5 bases from V and 1 base from J, the junction contained 2 bases not matched to a gene. CDR1 and CDR2 (germline): SGHTA, FQGNSA. CDR3 DNA: TGTGCCAGCAGCAGGGACAGGGGTTCCTACAATGAGCAGTTCTTC. Translating gives CASSRDRGSYNEQFF.

This clone has only a few counts. This rearrangement joins TRBV28 to TRBJ2-2, with D possibly matching TRBD1 (5 bases). V lost 6 bases and J 5 bases, leaving 13 bases between the germline ends. CDR1 and CDR2 (germline): MDHEN, SYDVKM. The CDR3 has 14 residues. In DNA form, the CDR3 reads TGTGCCAGCAGACCCCCGCGACAGACCGGGGAGCTGTTTTTT. Translated: CASRPPRQTGELFF.

The V gene is TRBV3-1 (or the pseudogene TRBV3-2), the J gene TRBJ2-5; maybe TRBD2 (7 bases). CDR3 size: 15 residues. Germline V gives CDR1 LGHDT, CDR2 YNNKEL (reference sequence). Trimming cost V 0 bases and J 6 bases, with 14 bases left between them. CDR3 sequence reads: CASSQDTTGGQTQYF. In DNA, the CDR3 is TGTGCCAGCAGCCAAGATACCACGGGGGGCCAGACCCAGTACTTC.